Listed below are T cell receptor beta chains from one sample, sequenced in a study of spatial heterogeneity in lung cancer. TCRdb analysed the 5' RACE reads with MiXCR anew, one entry per CDR3 protein. Of 110,000 or so distinct CDR3 sequences listed, 10% to 12% are singletons. The material was PBMCs, obtained at follow-up. The receptor set was obtained from a female donor with early-stage non-small cell lung cancer. CDR3s include the opening cysteine and the closing phenylalanine or tryptophan. D genes are given only for firm matches. Size is omitted from some rows. Given values are once, few, many or a class for expanded clones.

>TRBJ2-1|many|TRBD2|TRBV7-9
TGTGCCAGCAGCCTCCCGAGGCGACTAGCAATAAGAAATGAGCAGTTCTTC
CASSLPRRLAIRNEQFF
>TRBJ2-3|few|-|TRBV7-8
TGTGCCAGCAGCTTAGCGCGCACTTTGCTAACAGATACGCAGTATTTT
CASSLARTLLTDTQYF
>TRBJ2-3|few|-|TRBV30
TGTGCCTGGAGTGTAGATACACTTCGACCTACGCAGTATTTT
CAWSVDTLRPTQYF
>TRBJ2-2|many|TRBD2|TRBV7-2
TGTGCCAGCAGCTCCCCCGGACTAGCGGGATGGGAGCTGTTTTTT
CASSSPGLAGWELFF
>TRBJ2-5|-|TRBD2|TRBV10-2
TGCGCCAGCAGTAAGACTAGCGAACAAGAGACCCAGTACTTC
CASSKTSEQETQYF
>TRBJ1-1|few|-|TRBV5-5
TGTGCCAGCAGCAAGAAGGGAGCTGAAGCTTTCTTT
CASSKKGAEAFF
>TRBJ1-4|-|-|TRBV6-1
TGTGCCAGCAACAGGGACCCAAATGAAAAACTGTTTTTT
CASNRDPNEKLFF
>TRBJ2-3|-|TRBD2|TRBV7-3
TGTGCCAGCAGCCGGACTAGCGGGAGGGCAGATACGCAGTATTTT
CASSRTSGRADTQYF
>TRBJ2-3|few|-|TRBV27
TGTGCCAGCAGTTTTACATTCACAGATACGCAGTATTTT
CASSFTFTDTQYF
>TRBJ2-5|-|-|TRBV28
TGTGCCAGCAGTTTCGTCGGGGCAGGACGTGAGACCCAGTACTTC
CASSFVGAGRETQYF
>TRBJ2-2|-|TRBD1|TRBV20-1
TGCAGTGCTAGAAAACCGGGACAGGGGACCGGGGAGCTGTTTTTT
CSARKPGQGTGELFF
>TRBJ1-1|many|-|TRBV7-9
TGTGCCAGCAGCCCGGACATGTCGAACACTGAAGCTTTCTTT
CASSPDMSNTEAFF
>TRBJ1-5|many|-|TRBV2
TGTGCCAGTAGCGTGGGCCAGGGCTATCAGCCCCAGCATTTT
CASSVGQGYQPQHF
>TRBJ2-2|few|-|TRBV19
TGTGCCAGTACTCAACTAGTGACCGGGGAGCTGTTTTTT
CASTQLVTGELFF
>TRBJ1-4|few|TRBD1|TRBV12-3/TRBV12-4
TGTGCCAGCGGACTACAGGGGTCGGAAAAACTGTTTTTT
CASGLQGSEKLFF
>TRBJ2-7|few|-|TRBV15
TGTGCCACCAGCAGAGAGGATACGGTAGACTACGAGCAGTACTTC
CATSREDTVDYEQYF
>TRBJ2-5|few|-|TRBV5-1
TGCGCCAGCAGCTTGGGAGGGACTGTAGAGACCCAGTACTTC
CASSLGGTVETQYF
>TRBJ2-7|-|-|TRBV11-1
TGTGCCAGCAGCTCCAGCGGCTACGAGCAGTACTTC
CASSSSGYEQYF
>TRBJ2-1|few|-|TRBV12-3/TRBV12-4
TGTGCCAGCAGTTTCAGGACTACCTACAATGAGCAGTTCTTC
CASSFRTTYNEQFF
>TRBJ2-1|many|-|TRBV11-2
TGTGCCAGCAGCTTAGGCGTTCCTAGCTTCCTTGGCTACAATGAGCAGTTCTTC
CASSLGVPSFLGYNEQFF
>TRBJ1-5|many|TRBD1|TRBV6-1
TGTGCCAGCAGCCTTATGACAGGGGATCAGCCCCAGCATTTT
CASSLMTGDQPQHF
>TRBJ1-1|-|TRBD1|TRBV20-1
TGCAGTGCTAGGTTTATACAGGGGGCTAATGAAGCTTTCTTT
CSARFIQGANEAFF
>TRBJ2-3|many|-|TRBV6-5
TGTGCCAGCAGTTCAACCGAGCGGACCACAGATACGCAGTATTTT
CASSSTERTTDTQYF
>TRBJ2-3|many|-|TRBV20-1
TGCAGTGCTAGGCGCCGGGACTTTTTCACAGATACGCAGTATTTT
CSARRRDFFTDTQYF
>TRBJ1-2|-|TRBD1|TRBV7-9
TGTGCCAGCAGCTTCCAAATCCTTACCGGGACAGGGATTAATGGCTACACCTTC
CASSFQILTGTGINGYTF
>TRBJ2-5|many|-|TRBV11-2
TGTGCCAGCAGCTTAGGAGGGGAACCCATCGAGACCCAGTACTTC
CASSLGGEPIETQYF
>TRBJ1-1|-|-|TRBV28
TGTGCCAGCAGTTTAACATTGGCAAGGGCTTTCTTT
CASSLTLARAFF
>TRBJ2-3|few|-|TRBV20-1
TGCAGTGCTAGCACAGGGTTCTCTAGCACAGATACGCAGTATTTT
CSASTGFSSTDTQYF
>TRBJ1-2|many|TRBD1|TRBV7-9
TGTGCCAGCAGCGCGACAGGGATGGATCACTATGGCTACACCTTC
CASSATGMDHYGYTF
>TRBJ2-7|many|-|TRBV12-3/TRBV12-4
TGTGCCAGCACAAGACAGGCTGTCTCCTACGAGCAGTACTTC
CASTRQAVSYEQYF
>TRBJ2-4|-|-|TRBV4-2
TGTGCCAGCAGCCAAGGATCGGATAGTGACATTCAGTACTTC
CASSQGSDSDIQYF
>TRBJ2-1|-|TRBD1|TRBV18
TGTGCCAGCTCACTGGAGACAGGGAATATGTGGAATGAGCAGTTCTTC
CASSLETGNMWNEQFF
>TRBJ2-5|few|-|TRBV7-9
TGTGCCAGCAGCTCCACTACGATAGAGACCCAGTACTTC
CASSSTTIETQYF
>TRBJ2-1|-|TRBD2|TRBV24-1
TGTGCCACCAGTGAAGACGGACTAGCGGGGCAGTTCTTC
CATSEDGLAGQFF
>TRBJ1-2|few|-|TRBV27
TGTGCCAGCAGTTTATCGTTCGGACACAGGACTGGCTACACCTTC
CASSLSFGHRTGYTF
>TRBJ1-6|many|-|TRBV5-1
TGCGCCAGCAGCTTTCTCGAAGGCTCCTCACCCCTCCACTTT
CASSFLEGSSPLHF
>TRBJ1-1|-|-|TRBV30
TGTGCCTGGAGTTCCCTTAGCCCGAACACTGAAGCTTTCTTT
CAWSSLSPNTEAFF
>TRBJ1-1|few|TRBD1|TRBV9
TGTGCCAGCAGCGTACACCCCGGGACAGGGACTAACACTGAAGCTTTCTTT
CASSVHPGTGTNTEAFF
>TRBJ2-3|-|TRBD2|TRBV9
TGTGCCAGCAGCGTAGACGGGACTAGCCGACGCACAGATACGCAGTATTTT
CASSVDGTSRRTDTQYF
>TRBJ2-2|-|-|TRBV18
TGTGCCAGCTCACCGACTATAACCGGACACAACACCGGGGAGCTGTTTTTT
CASSPTITGHNTGELFF
>TRBJ1-1|few|-|TRBV13
TGTGCCAGCAGCGTTCTCGGGAGAGTTGAAGCTTTCTTT
CASSVLGRVEAFF
>TRBJ2-3|-|TRBD1|TRBV24-1
TGTGCCACCAGTGAACCGAGGGGGCTCGCCACAGATACGCAGTATTTT
CATSEPRGLATDTQYF
>TRBJ1-4|few|-|TRBV27
TGTGCCAGCAGTTCGGATGCAACTAATGAAAAACTGTTTTTT
CASSSDATNEKLFF
>TRBJ2-3|many|-|TRBV18
TGTGCCAGCTCACCCTTAAGGGCTTTGACACGCTCTAGCACAGATACGCAGTATTTT
CASSPLRALTRSSTDTQYF
>TRBJ2-1|-|-|TRBV29-1
TGCAGCGTTGAGTATGAAGCGAATGAGCAGTTCTTC
CSVEYEANEQFF
>TRBJ2-3|few|TRBD2|TRBV7-9
TGTGCCAGCAGCTCGGGACTAGCGGGAGGGCCCGATACGCAGTATTTT
CASSSGLAGGPDTQYF
>TRBJ2-2|many|TRBD1|TRBV20-1
TGCAGTGCCATCCGACAGGGTTTCGTCGGGGAGCTGTTTTTT
CSAIRQGFVGELFF
>TRBJ1-1|many|-|TRBV18
TGTGCCAGCTCCCAAAGGGTAGAAGGAACTGAAGCTTTCTTT
CASSQRVEGTEAFF
>TRBJ2-5|-|-|TRBV5-1
TGCGCCAGCAGCTCCGGACGGGACCAAGAGACCCAGTACTTC
CASSSGRDQETQYF
>TRBJ2-1|few|-|TRBV29-1
TGCAGCGCTACACCGGGAGCCTACAATGAGCAGTTCTTC
CSATPGAYNEQFF
>TRBJ1-3|few|-|TRBV10-3
TGTGCCATCAGAGGTTCTGGAAACACCATATATTTT
CAIRGSGNTIYF
>TRBJ2-5|-|-|TRBV9
TGTGCCAGCAGCGATAGGAGGGAGACCCAGTACTTC
CASSDRRETQYF
>TRBJ2-3|few|-|TRBV11-2
TGTGCCAGCAGAACGGGAGTGGTAGATACGCAGTATTTT
CASRTGVVDTQYF
>TRBJ2-1|many|TRBD2|TRBV4-2
TGTGCCAGCAGCCAACTAGCGGGAGGGCAGTTCTTC
CASSQLAGGQFF
>TRBJ2-1|-|-|TRBV9
TGTGCCAGCAGCGTAGCTCCGAGGGCTAACAATGAGCAGTTCTTC
CASSVAPRANNEQFF
>TRBJ1-1|few|-|TRBV29-1
TGCAGCGTTGGGCAGGGAGGCGCTTTCTTT
CSVGQGGAFF
>TRBJ2-3|-|-|TRBV27
TGTGCCAGCAGTTACAGACCCGGGCCCCTCGGCACAGATACGCAGTATTTT
CASSYRPGPLGTDTQYF
>TRBJ2-1|-|TRBD2|TRBV7-9
TGTGCCAGCAGCTGGGGAGGGGACTCCTACAATGAGCAGTTCTTC
CASSWGGDSYNEQFF
>TRBJ1-5|few|TRBD1|TRBV11-2
TGTGCCAGCAGCTCCCAGGGGGCGAGCAATCAGCCCCAGCATTTT
CASSSQGASNQPQHF
>TRBJ2-1|many|TRBD1|TRBV29-1
TGCAGCGTTGCCAACAGGGGAGTTTACAATGAGCAGTTCTTC
CSVANRGVYNEQFF